This T cell receptor (beta chain) was recorded in a study of identical twins. For this clonotype: The antigen remains unidentified.

Study results and caveats: Fewer insertions characterized abundant cord blood beta clonotypes, whereas memory repertoires showed none. When twins shared out-of-frame alpha sequences, those sequences had excess low generation probability. A partial confounding effect on zero-insertion analyses could come from invariant MAIT and iNKT cells.

The V gene's germline CDR1 is SGHAT and CDR2 FQNNGV. Trimming took 3 bases from V and 4 from J, leaving 13 bases between them. CDR3 size: 15 residues. Template switching supplied a universal primer site; unique molecular identifiers were carried on the cDNA. TCRdb itself ran the 5' RACE reads through MiXCR, one entry per CDR3 protein. The sample has 300,000 to 400,000 distinct CDR3 sequences; 9% to 15% are singletons. The sample also formed part of further work on yellow fever vaccine responses in identical twins.

The TCR comes from a woman aged 18 to 35 in good health. V and J are TRBV11-2 and TRBJ1-5; a weak D match, TRBD1 (6 bases). The source material was CD8+ T cells sorted from blood. The CDR3 protein is CASSLDKGGNQPQHF. The DNA for the CDR3 is TGTGCCAGCAGCTTGGACAAAGGGGGAAATCAGCCCCAGCATTTT. Drawing the rest from reference TRBV11-2 and TRBJ1-5, the complete variable domain is EAGVAQSPRYKIIEKRQSVAFWCNPISGHATLYWYQQILGQGPKLLIQFQNNGVVDDSQLPKDRFSAERLKGVDSTLKIQPAKLEDSAVYLCASSLDKGGNQPQHFGDGTRLSIL.